Listed below are T cell receptor beta chains from one sample, sequenced in a study of CD8+CD57+ T cells in acquired aplastic anemia. TCRdb fed the reads into MiXCR, producing one record per CDR3 protein. The sample has around 120,000 distinct CDR3 sequences, almost 40% seen once. The sample taken for sequencing was sorted CD4+, CD8+, or CD8+CD57+ T cells (not recorded which) from PBMCs. Every receptor here comes from a human donor with aplastic anemia. The CDR3 runs from the conserved cysteine through the conserved F or W. Each record gives: V gene, D gene, J gene, clone size, CDR3 protein, CDR3 DNA. A D gene is named only where the DNA matches it firmly. Not all rows give a size; the values are once, few, many and, for expanded clones, a class.

TRBV2	.	TRBJ2-2	many	CASSVEVTGELFF	TGTGCCAGCAGTGTAGAAGTAACCGGGGAGCTGTTTTTT
TRBV7-3	TRBD2	TRBJ2-7	.	CASSFPTSGGNYEQYF	TGTGCCAGCAGCTTCCCGACTAGCGGGGGAAACTACGAGCAGTACTTC
TRBV29-1	.	TRBJ1-1	.	CSVVGGGRDTEAFF	TGCAGCGTTGTAGGCGGAGGTAGGGACACTGAAGCTTTCTTT
TRBV9	.	TRBJ1-3	many	CASSVATEGASGNTIYF	TGTGCCAGCAGCGTAGCTACGGAAGGCGCCTCTGGAAACACCATATATTTT
TRBV19	TRBD1	TRBJ2-1	.	CASSIPGTGGYNEQFF	TGTGCCAGTAGTATCCCCGGGACAGGGGGATACAATGAGCAGTTCTTC
TRBV7-9	TRBD2	TRBJ2-7	.	CASSLAGYYEQYF	TGTGCCAGCAGCCTAGCGGGATACTACGAGCAGTACTTC
TRBV10-3	.	TRBJ1-6	.	CAISQGRESPLHF	TGTGCCATCAGTCAGGGGAGAGAGTCACCCCTCCACTTT
TRBV6-2/TRBV6-3	TRBD2	TRBJ2-4	.	CASSLESGLAENIQYF	TGTGCCAGCAGCTTGGAGTCGGGACTAGCGGAAAACATTCAGTACTTC
TRBV9	.	TRBJ1-3	.	CASSEAMGGNTIYF	TGTGCCAGCAGCGAGGCCATGGGGGGAAACACCATATATTTT
TRBV11-2	.	TRBJ2-1	many	CASSSRADSYNEQFF	TGTGCCAGCAGCTCTAGGGCGGATTCCTACAATGAGCAGTTCTTC
TRBV9	.	TRBJ2-2	many	CASSAPGQIHTGELFF	TGTGCCAGCAGCGCGCCGGGACAAATTCACACCGGGGAGCTGTTTTTT
TRBV12-3/TRBV12-4	.	TRBJ1-2	many	CASSLRAGESYGYTF	TGTGCCAGCAGTTTAAGGGCAGGGGAGAGCTATGGCTACACCTTC
TRBV2	TRBD2	TRBJ2-5	.	CASSEKRTSGTQYF	TGTGCCAGCAGCGAGAAAAGGACTAGCGGGACCCAGTACTTC
TRBV4-3	.	TRBJ1-2	many	CASSQAGGNYGYTF	TGCGCCAGCAGCCAGGCGGGAGGTAACTATGGCTACACCTTC
TRBV12-3/TRBV12-4	.	TRBJ2-5	many	CASSLGAGGETQYF	TGTGCCAGCAGTTTGGGGGCCGGGGGGGAGACCCAGTACTTC
TRBV28	.	TRBJ2-2	once	CASGGFNTGELFF	TGTGCCAGCGGGGGGTTTAACACCGGGGAGCTGTTTTTT